Below are 11 T cell receptor beta chains sequenced from a single sample in a study of blood T cell repertoires in COVID-19. Libraries were prepared by immunoSEQ multiplex PCR; TCRdb keeps only in-frame clonotypes and omits some of them. This sample has around 300,000 clones, with 85% to 90% found just once. The sequencing sample was made of PBMCs or T cells enriched from blood (not recorded which). The receptors shown here come from a woman in her sixties or seventies who had recovered from COVID-19.

This clone has just a few counts. The rearrangement uses TRBV28 and TRBJ1-1; D is ambiguous. Germline values: CDR1 MDHEN, CDR2 SYDVKM. Trimming took off 10 bases at V and 1 base at J, with 7 bases between the two ends. The CDR3 has 11 residues. The CDR3 here is CAITGNTEAFF. CDR3 DNA: TGTGCCATTACCGGGAACACTGAAGCTTTCTTT.

J is TRBJ1-1 and V is TRBV5-4; D is possibly TRBD1 (6 bases). The V gene's germline CDR1 is SGHNT and CDR2 YYREEE (reference sequence). V was clipped by 4 bases and J by 3 bases, with 13 bases between them. The CDR3 has 14 residues. In nucleotides, the CDR3 is TGTGCCAGCAGCAATGGGGGGGGCCACACTGAAGCTTTCTTT. Its protein is CASSNGGGHTEAFF.

This rearrangement joins TRBV11-3 to TRBJ2-5, with TRBD1 matching over 8 bases. Losses at the gene ends were 5 bases for V and 3 bases for J; bases not matched to a gene: 5. CDR1 and CDR2 (germline): SGHNT, YENEEA. CDR3 length: 14 residues. CDR3 DNA: TGTGCCAGCAGCGAGCAGGGGGCCGAAGAGACCCAGTACTTC. Its protein is CASSEQGAEETQYF.

The chain links TRBV7-2 to TRBJ2-1; D not resolved. CDR3 length equals 11 residues. Trimming stripped 5 bases from V and 7 bases from J, with 6 bases between. Per germline, CDR1 SGHTA and CDR2 FQGNSA. The CDR3 nucleotides are TGTGCCAGCAGCCCCAGGAATGAGCAGTTCTTC. Residues: CASSPRNEQFF.

V gene TRBV7-3 combines with J gene TRBJ1-5, with D perhaps TRBD1 (6 bases). This CDR3 has 15 residues. V was pared by 0 bases and J by 3 bases, with 9 bases between. Germline V gene data show CDR1 as SGHTA and CDR2 as FQGTGA. The CDR3 DNA follows: TGTGCCAGCAGCTTAACAGGGGGAGACAATCAGCCCCAGCATTTT. Translation gives CASSLTGGDNQPQHF.

V and J are TRBV5-8 and TRBJ1-1, with TRBD1 matching over 9 bases. With V trimmed by 0 bases and J by 5 bases, 8 bases remained unmatched. The CDR3 consists of 16 residues. CDR1 and CDR2 (germline): SGHTS, YDEGEE. CDR3 DNA: TGTGCCAGCAGCTTGGGGTGGGACAGGGTAGAGACTGAAGCTTTCTTT. It codes for CASSLGWDRVETEAFF.

The J gene is TRBJ2-5, the V gene TRBV2; D unresolved. The V and J ends lost 9 bases and 3 bases respectively, with 8 bases between them. Germline V gene sequence: CDR1 SNHLY, CDR2 FYNNEI. The length of the CDR3 is 11 residues. CDR3 residues: CASRVEETQYF. The CDR3 DNA reads as TGTGCCAGTCGTGTCGAAGAGACCCAGTACTTC. Using reference TRBV2 and TRBJ2-5 for the parts outside the CDR3, the full variable domain is EPEVTQTPSHQVTQMGQEVILRCVPISNHLYFYWYRQILGQKVEFLVSFYNNEISEKSEIFDDQFSVERPDGSNFTLKIRSTKLEDSAMYFCASRVEETQYFGPGTRLLVL.

The chain carries TRBV7-6 and TRBJ2-3; 9 bases align to TRBD2. The CDR3 is 16 residues long. Per germline, CDR1 SGHVS and CDR2 FNYEAQ. The trim removed 2 bases at V and 2 bases at J, leaving 5 bases unmatched. CDR3 sequence reads: CASSLNPSGVTDTQYF. Written as DNA, the CDR3 is TGTGCCAGCAGCTTAAACCCTAGCGGGGTCACAGATACGCAGTATTTT. Combining the CDR3 with reference TRBV7-6 and TRBJ2-3 gives the whole variable domain GAGVSQSPRYKVTKRGQDVALRCDPISGHVSLYWYRQALGQGPEFLTYFNYEAQQDKSGLPNDRFSAERPEGSISTLTIQRTEQRDSAMYRCASSLNPSGVTDTQYFGPGTRLTVL.

V gene TRBV28 combines with J gene TRBJ1-6; 10 positions agree with TRBD1. The CDR3 runs 14 residues. Germline CDR1 MDHEN, CDR2 SYDVKM. The junction had 6 bases not matched to a gene; V was cut back by 5 bases and J by 11 bases. The CDR3 DNA reads as TGTGCCAGCAGTCCGACAGGGGGCTGGACACCCCTCCACTTT. It specifies CASSPTGGWTPLHF.

The chain is built from TRBV10-3 and TRBJ1-1; D is uncertain. This CDR3 has 12 amino acids. Germline-derived CDR1 and CDR2 are ENHRY and SYGVKD. V was pared by 4 bases and J by 10 bases, with 13 bases between. CDR3 nucleotides: TGTGCCATCAGTGCTTCAGACGGCGGAGCTTTCTTT. It translates to CAISASDGGAFF.

The chain recombines TRBV9 with TRBJ1-2; perhaps TRBD1 as D (5 bases). The CDR3 is 14 residues long. Germline CDR1 is SGDLS and CDR2 is YYNGEE. V lost 0 bases, J lost 2 bases, and 8 bases lay in between. CDR3 region: CASSVADSNYGYTF. DNA for the CDR3: TGTGCCAGCAGCGTAGCCGACAGCAACTATGGCTACACCTTC.